A single sample is the source of the 10 T cell receptor beta chains below, sequenced in a study of blood T cell repertoires in COVID-19. Assay: immunoSEQ multiplex PCR; the TCRdb copy retains only in-frame clones and omits some. The data hold 200,000 to 300,000 clones, with almost 85% observed a single time. Sequenced material: peripheral blood. The source is a man over 45 with acute or convalescent COVID-19.

J is TRBJ1-6 and V is TRBV19, with no clear D. The germline gives CDR1 LNHDA, CDR2 SQIVND (reference sequence). Trimming removed 0 bases from V and 9 bases from J, with 6 bases in between. This CDR3 contains 13 residues. The CDR3 region has the DNA TGTGCCAGTAGTATAGATGTGCGTTCACCCCTCCACTTT. Translation gives CASSIDVRSPLHF.

The rearrangement uses TRBV2 and TRBJ2-7; 7 bases map to TRBD1. CDR3 size: 12 residues. CDR1 and CDR2 from the germline V gene are SNHLY and FYNNEI. J lost 3 bases, V lost 4 bases, and 0 bases had no gene match. CDR3 coding DNA: TGTGCCAGCAGTGGACAGGGCTACGAGCAGTACTTC. It translates to CASSGQGYEQYF.

J is TRBJ1-1 and V is TRBV19; TRBD1 might be the D (5 bases). Trimming shortened V by 4 bases and J by 4 bases, and 13 bases separated the two germline ends. The germline V gene has CDR1 LNHDA and CDR2 SQIVND (reference sequence). The CDR3 is 14 amino acids. The CDR3 DNA sequence: TGTGCCAGTAGTAGGCGGGGCCGAACCACTGAAGCTTTCTTT. It is translated as CASSRRGRTTEAFF.

V gene TRBV19 combines with J gene TRBJ1-5; no definite D call. Trimming shortened V by 4 bases and J by 2 bases, and 12 bases separated the two germline ends. Germline CDR1 LNHDA, CDR2 SQIVND (reference sequence). This CDR3 comprises 15 residues. The CDR3 DNA is TGTGCCAGTAGTAACGCGGGGTTAGGCAATCAGCCCCAGCATTTT. Translating gives CASSNAGLGNQPQHF.

This chain joins TRBV4-2 and TRBJ2-7; 10 nucleotides align to TRBD2. The CDR3 totals 18 residues. Germline assignment: CDR1 LGHNA and CDR2 YNFKEQ. V lost 0 bases and J lost 1; bases outside the gene matches: 9. CDR3 coding DNA: TGTGCCAGCAGCCAAGATATGTCTAGCGGGAGTCTATCCTACGAGCAGTACTTC. It translates to CASSQDMSSGSLSYEQYF.

The chain recombines TRBV19 with TRBJ2-5; 11 nucleotides match TRBD2. In germline, CDR1 is LNHDA, CDR2 SQIVND (reference sequence). With 3 bases clipped from V and 5 bases from J, the junction kept 8 bases outside the gene matches. The CDR3 runs 16 residues. The CDR3 sequence is CASSIKISGRAETQYF. Here the CDR3 DNA reads TGTGCCAGTAGTATTAAAATTAGCGGGAGGGCGGAGACCCAGTACTTC.

The chain is built from TRBV19 and TRBJ2-2; 8 bases line up with TRBD1. Looked up from germline, CDR1 is LNHDA and CDR2 is SQIVND (reference sequence). The CDR3 sequence is 16 residues long. The trim removed 3 bases at V and 0 bases at J, leaving 3 bases unmatched. The CDR3 DNA sequence: TGTGCCAGTAGTATGACGACAGGGGCGAACACCGGGGAGCTGTTTTTT. This codes for CASSMTTGANTGELFF.

The chain recombines TRBV7-2 with TRBJ1-2; 9 bases are shared with TRBD1. The ends lost 1 base at V and 4 bases at J; junction bases unmatched: 4. The CDR3 length is 15 residues. The germline V gene has CDR1 SGHTA and CDR2 FQGNSA. Here the CDR3 reads CASSLGPGQGYGYTF. CDR3 sequence (DNA): TGTGCCAGCAGCTTAGGTCCGGGACAGGGCTATGGCTACACCTTC.

This clone was seen a single time. The V gene is TRBV5-1, the J gene TRBJ2-3; D call uncertain. The germline V and J ends were trimmed by 1 base and 2 bases, with 11 bases remaining between them. This CDR3 spans 15 amino acids. Germline V gives CDR1 SGHRS, CDR2 YFSETQ. DNA for the CDR3: TGCGCCAGCAGCTTGCTCCCTTCCCTCACAGATACGCAGTATTTT. Protein: CASSLLPSLTDTQYF.

The chain combines TRBV11-3 with TRBJ2-7; 7 bases match TRBD2. V dropped 0 bases and J dropped 5; count of bases not matched to a gene: 10. The CDR3 is 16 amino acids. From germline, CDR1 is SGHNT and CDR2 YENEEA. In nucleotides, the CDR3 is TGTGCCAGCAGCTTAGATGGTAGGGGCGGGAGTGACGAGCAGTACTTC. This gives the protein CASSLDGRGGSDEQYF.